The 8 T cell receptor beta chains reported below all come from one sample, sequenced in a study of blood T cell repertoires in COVID-19. Some clones are missing from TCRdb's copy, which holds only in-frame ones; the method was immunoSEQ multiplex PCR. The sample shows 35,000 to 50,000 clones, about 88% of them seen only once. The sequenced sample was peripheral blood. These receptors originate from a woman in her 70s in a cohort sampled during active COVID-19.

The rearrangement joins TRBV6-6 to TRBJ2-7, with a weak D call TRBD1 (6 bases). The CDR3 length is 12 residues. The V gene lost 6 bases and the J gene lost 5 bases, with 11 bases spanning the gap. From germline, CDR1 is MNHNY and CDR2 SVGAGI (reference sequence). The CDR3 region has the DNA TGTGCCAGCAGACAGGGAGCCGACGAGCAGTACTTC. Protein product: CASRQGADEQYF.

V and J are TRBV6-5 and TRBJ1-5, with D perhaps TRBD1 (5 bases). The CDR3 contains 13 residues. Germline CDR1 is MNHEY and CDR2 is SVGAGI. V lost 6 bases to trimming and J lost 7 bases, with 13 bases between them. This CDR3 reads CASRVGGGQPQHF. The CDR3 coding sequence is TGTGCCAGCAGAGTGGGGGGAGGACAGCCCCAGCATTTT.

The genes are TRBV7-3 and TRBJ1-2; the D gene is possibly TRBD1 (5 bases). Trimming removed 5 bases at V and 9 bases at J, with 13 bases between. The germline V gene encodes CDR1 SGHTA and CDR2 FQGTGA. This CDR3 region has 12 residues. The CDR3 region is CASSDDRQSYTF. CDR3 nucleotide sequence: TGTGCCAGCAGCGATGATCGACAGAGCTACACCTTC.

V is TRBV9 and J is TRBJ2-2; 9 bases are shared with TRBD2. Per the germline V gene, CDR1 is SGDLS and CDR2 is YYNGEE. This CDR3 region has 15 residues. The V segment lost 4 bases and the J segment 3 bases; nucleotides outside the gene matches: 4. In DNA form, the CDR3 reads TGTGCCAGCAGCAATAGCGGGGGATACACCGGGGAGCTGTTTTTT. Protein product: CASSNSGGYTGELFF.

This sequence joins TRBV18 and TRBJ2-2, with a weak D call TRBD1 (6 bases). In germline, CDR1 is KGHSH, CDR2 LQKENI. The CDR3 has 14 residues. Trimming took 1 base from V and 4 from J, leaving 7 bases between them. The CDR3 DNA is TGTGCCAGCTCACCACGAGGGGGCACCGGGGAGCTGTTTTTT. Protein sequence: CASSPRGGTGELFF.

The rearrangement links TRBV5-1 to TRBJ2-7; tentative D call: TRBD1 (5 bases). V lost 0 bases to trimming and J lost 3 bases, with 13 bases between them. The CDR3 sequence is 15 residues long. Germline values: CDR1 SGHRS, CDR2 YFSETQ. CDR3 sequence reads: CASSLGQGGGYEQYF. The CDR3 region has the DNA TGCGCCAGCAGCTTGGGCCAGGGCGGCGGCTACGAGCAGTACTTC.

The sample holds one count of this clone. This chain joins TRBV28 and TRBJ2-6, with no clear D. Germline loops: CDR1 MDHEN, CDR2 SYDVKM. V dropped 2 bases and J dropped 3 bases, with 11 bases sitting between them. CDR3 size: 16 residues. CDR3 sequence (DNA): TGTGCCAGCAGTTTAGTTCTTTTAGTTGGGGCCAACGTCCTGACTTTC. Translating gives CASSLVLLVGANVLTF.

This chain uses TRBV7-8 with TRBJ1-1; 8 bases are shared with TRBD1. The trim removed 5 bases at V and 5 bases at J, leaving 7 bases unmatched. Per germline, CDR1 SGHVS and CDR2 FQNEAQ. The CDR3 totals 14 residues. In DNA form, the CDR3 reads TGTGCCAGCAGCGTACGACGGACAGGGACTGAAGCTTTCTTT. It yields the protein CASSVRRTGTEAFF. Filled out from reference TRBV7-8 and TRBJ1-1, the complete variable domain reads GAGVSQSPRYKVAKRGQDVALRCDPISGHVSLFWYQQALGQGPEFLTYFQNEAQLDKSGLPSDRFFAERPEGSVSTLKIQRTQQEDSAVYLCASSVRRTGTEAFFGQGTRLTVV.